Included here is one T cell receptor beta chain sequence, with context. The method was immunoSEQ multiplex PCR; TCRdb's version includes in-frame clones alone and lacks a portion of them. Among over 5,500 clones listed, approximately 83% were seen once. This sample is drawn from a study of T cell repertoires in ileal Crohn's disease. Trimming at V came to 2 bases and at J to 4 bases, leaving 12 bases not matched to a gene. The length of the CDR3 is 17 residues. Germline values: CDR1 LNHDA, CDR2 SQIVND (reference sequence). The sample comprised ileal tissue. The source is an adult with Crohn's disease. The V call is TRBV19, the J call TRBJ2-5, with 8 bases identical to TRBD2. CDR3 sequence: CASSIPSGRRRVETQYF. CDR3 nucleotide sequence: TGTGCCAGTAGTATACCGAGCGGGAGACGAAGGGTAGAGACCCAGTACTTC. The full variable domain, its missing parts supplied by reference TRBV19 and TRBJ2-5, is DGGITQSPKYLFRKEGQNVTLSCEQNLNHDAMYWYRQDPGQGLRLIYYSQIVNDFQKGDIAEGYSVSREKKESFPLTVTSAQKNPTAFYLCASSIPSGRRRVETQYFGPGTRLLVL.